This paragraph covers one TCR beta chain sequence. In the original workflow: Reference gene primers were amplified, and this amplification served to estimate nucleated cell counts. The data were produced by immunoSEQ multiplex PCR, yet TCRdb's version contains in-frame clones alone and is incomplete. V and J calls and clone size are those listed in that table; D and trimming were worked out from the DNA. There are tens of thousands of clones in the sample; 84% occur only once, and 28% lies in the top ten. This entry is derived from a study of blood T cell repertoires in COVID-19. Study information: Samples representing acute and convalescent COVID-19 were sourced from the United States, Italy and Spain. PBMCs, B-cell-depleted T cells, or T cells provided the cDNA or gDNA that made up the material.

Looked up from germline, CDR1 is MDHEN and CDR2 is SYDVKM. This CDR3 is built from 13 residues. Deletions cut 5 bases from V and 4 bases from J, with 9 bases between. This clonotype was obtained from a human donor in a cohort sampled during active COVID-19. Material: peripheral blood. The V and J genes are TRBV28 and TRBJ2-1; a weak D match, TRBD2 (5 bases). CDR3 protein: CASSNRGYNEQFF. DNA for the CDR3: TGTGCCAGCAGTAATCGAGGGTACAATGAGCAGTTCTTC.